Only one count was recorded for the clone carrying this TCR beta chain. What it recognizes is unknown. These data originate in a study of cytomegalovirus exposure and HLA in healthy donors. Findings and limits, study-wide: Reportedly, HLA-A and HLA-B alleles of most subjects were accurately predicted from TCR beta.

The PCR contained 60 Vbeta and 13 Jbeta primers. Generated by immunoSEQ multiplex PCR, the TCRdb table keeps only in-frame clones and is missing some. The sample includes fewer than 200,000 clones, about 80% of them seen just once. The CDR3 sequence is 15 residues long. The V and J ends lost 1 base and 5 bases respectively, with 14 bases between them. Germline V gene lookup returns CDR1 LNHDA and CDR2 SQIVND (reference sequence). The rearrangement uses TRBV19 and TRBJ2-5, with D possibly TRBD1 on 7 matching bases. The sample comprised PBMCs. The receptor was isolated from a woman aged 45-59 years in good health and CMV-seropositive. Here the CDR3 reads CASSIGSAGQETQYF. For the CDR3, the DNA is TGTGCCAGTAGTATAGGTTCCGCGGGACAGGAGACCCAGTACTTC.